One sample yielded the 6 T cell receptor beta chains listed below, sequenced in a study of shared clonotypes between healthy human individuals. TCRdb's table, derived via immunoSEQ multiplex PCR, lists solely in-frame clones and lacks some. This table has roughly 1,600,000 clones, roughly 98.5% appearing once. The specimen sequenced was naive CD4+ T cells sorted from blood. Specified subset: CD45RA+ positively selected. These receptors were obtained from a man aged 30 to 39 in good health.

The rearrangement joins TRBV11-2 to TRBJ2-7; TRBD2 agrees at 10 bases. CDR1 is SGHAT and CDR2 is FQNNGV in the germline V gene. Germline trimming cut 1 base from V and 0 bases from J; bases unmatched to any gene: 9. The CDR3 is made up of 18 amino acids. The CDR3 DNA reads TGTGCCAGCAGCTTAGGTGCTAGCGGGAGCCTAGGCTCCTACGAGCAGTACTTC. Amino acids: CASSLGASGSLGSYEQYF.

The count of this clone is one. The chain recombines TRBV29-1 with TRBJ2-2; D is possibly TRBD2 (5 bases). Per the germline V gene, CDR1 is SQVTM and CDR2 is ANQGSEA. Between the trimmed V and J ends, which lost 6 bases and 8 bases, there was a span of 22 bases. The CDR3 is 15 amino acids. The CDR3 bases are TGCAGCGTCGCAACCCGGGGTCCCGAGGCAGGGGAGCTGTTTTTT. Encoded protein: CSVATRGPEAGELFF.

Concerning this clone: The same CDR3 also results from other DNA sequences found in this sample. This chain joins TRBV28 and TRBJ1-1; D gene uncertain. CDR1 MDHEN and CDR2 SYDVKM come from the germline V gene. Deletions cut 7 bases from V and 1 base from J, with 4 bases between. The CDR3 runs 11 residues. Here the CDR3 reads CASNKNTEAFF. DNA for the CDR3: TGTGCCAGCAACAAGAACACTGAAGCTTTCTTT. The variable domain in full, completed from reference TRBV28 and TRBJ1-1, reads DVKVTQSSRYLVKRTGEKVFLECVQDMDHENMFWYRQDPGLGLRLIYFSYDVKMKEKGDIPEGYSVSREKKERFSLILESASTNQTSMYLCASNKNTEAFFGQGTRLTVV.

This clone was seen a single time. The same CDR3 also results from other DNA sequences found in this sample. The chain carries TRBV28 and TRBJ1-5; D perhaps matches TRBD1 (5 bases). The V end was cut by 5 bases, the J end by 7 bases, with 6 bases between. Germline CDR1 reads MDHEN; CDR2 reads SYDVKM. CDR3 size: 11 residues. CDR3 nucleotides: TGTGCCAGCAGTGGGGGACAGCCCCAGCATTTT. Encoded protein: CASSGGQPQHF.

The chain has TRBV6-1 and TRBJ2-1, with D possibly matching TRBD2 (5 bases). This CDR3 comprises 14 residues. V was shortened by 6 bases and J by 7 bases, with 16 bases between the two germline ends. The germline gives CDR1 MNHNS, CDR2 SASEGT. The CDR3: CASSLRGFGNEQFF. The CDR3 DNA reads as TGTGCCAGCAGCTTGAGAGGGTTCGGGAATGAGCAGTTCTTC.

The V gene is TRBV5-1, the J gene TRBJ2-1; possibly TRBD2 for D (5 bases). V gave up 2 bases and J gave up 6 bases, with 12 bases separating them. From germline, CDR1 is SGHRS and CDR2 YFSETQ. The CDR3 is made up of 14 amino acids. The DNA of the CDR3 is TGCGCCAGCAGCTTACTAGAATCGGGCAATGAGCAGTTCTTC. As protein: CASSLLESGNEQFF.